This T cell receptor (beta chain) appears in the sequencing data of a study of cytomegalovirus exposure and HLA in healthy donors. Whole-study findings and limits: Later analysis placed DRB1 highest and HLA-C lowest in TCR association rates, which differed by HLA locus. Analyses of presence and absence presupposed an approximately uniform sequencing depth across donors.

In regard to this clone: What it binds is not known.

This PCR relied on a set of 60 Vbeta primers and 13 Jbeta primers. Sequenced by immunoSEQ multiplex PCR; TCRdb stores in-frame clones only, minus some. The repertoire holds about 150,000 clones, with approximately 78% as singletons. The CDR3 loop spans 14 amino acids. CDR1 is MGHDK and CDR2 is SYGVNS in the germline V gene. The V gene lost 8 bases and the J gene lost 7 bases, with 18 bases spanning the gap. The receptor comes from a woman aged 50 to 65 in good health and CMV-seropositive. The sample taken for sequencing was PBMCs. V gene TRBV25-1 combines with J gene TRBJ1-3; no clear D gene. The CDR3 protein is CASSPHGFGNTIYF. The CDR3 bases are TGTGCCAGCTCCCCTCACGGATTCGGGAACACCATATATTTT.